Listed below are T cell receptor beta chains from one sample, sequenced in a study of shared clonotypes between healthy human individuals. The method was immunoSEQ multiplex PCR; TCRdb's version includes in-frame clones alone and lacks a portion of them. The profile covers about 580,000 clones, with 98% appearing a single time and 0.25% to 0.35% taken by the ten largest. Sequenced sample: naive CD8+ T cells sorted from blood. Receptor source: a man aged 30-40 years in good health. The CDR3 runs from the conserved cysteine through the conserved F or W. The D gene is left open where the match is weak. Not all rows give a size; the values are once, few, many and, for expanded clones, a class.

TRBD1	TRBV6-4	TRBJ1-5	-	TGTGCCAGCAGGGCGGGACAGGGGACCCCCCAGCATTTT	CASRAGQGTPQHF
-	TRBV10-1	TRBJ2-2	-	TGCGCCAGCAGGGCCTCGAAAGGCACCGGGGAGCTGTTTTTT	CASRASKGTGELFF
-	TRBV11-2	TRBJ2-7	-	TGTGCCAGCAGCTTAGATTTAGGGGCCGCCTACGAGCAGTACTTC	CASSLDLGAAYEQYF
TRBD1	TRBV7-2	TRBJ1-1	-	TGTGCCAGCAGCCCCGGGACAGCGTTCACTGAAGCTTTCTTT	CASSPGTAFTEAFF
-	TRBV28	TRBJ2-1	-	TGTGCCAGCAGTTTGATAGGAAATGAGCAGTTCTTC	CASSLIGNEQFF
TRBD1	TRBV11-2	TRBJ2-7	-	TGTGCCAGCAGCATACAGGGGGGCTACGAGCAGTACTTC	CASSIQGGYEQYF
TRBD2	TRBV6-6	TRBJ2-3	-	TGTGCCAGCAGTTACTCAGGACTAGCGGTCAGTGATACGCAGTATTTT	CASSYSGLAVSDTQYF
-	TRBV7-9	TRBJ1-2	-	TGTGCCAGCACTGCCCTTGGGGCAACTAACTATGGCTACACCTTC	CASTALGATNYGYTF
-	TRBV27	TRBJ2-7	-	TGTGCCAGCAGTCCTTCCTCGACACTCTACGAGCAGTACTTC	CASSPSSTLYEQYF
TRBD2	TRBV5-4	TRBJ2-3	-	TGTGCCAGCAGCAAAGGACTAGCGGGATCCGTTAGCACAGATACGCAGTATTTT	CASSKGLAGSVSTDTQYF
-	TRBV6-1	TRBJ2-7	once	TGTGCCAGCAGTGCCCCAATTCTTTTCTCCTACGAGCAGTACTTC	CASSAPILFSYEQYF
-	TRBV28	TRBJ2-7	-	TGTGCCAGCAGTTTCTACTCCTACGAGCAGTACTTC	CASSFYSYEQYF
-	TRBV11-3	TRBJ1-5	-	TGTGCCAGCAGCCAAGGTCGTCTTTATAGCAATCAGCCCCAGCATTTT	CASSQGRLYSNQPQHF
-	TRBV7-8	TRBJ1-1	-	TGTGCCAGCAGCTTAGAGGCAGACCAACGGAACACTGAAGCTTTCTTT	CASSLEADQRNTEAFF
TRBD2	TRBV9	TRBJ2-7	-	TGTGCCAGCAGCGTAGGCGGGAGGGCCCCCTACGAGCAGTACTTC	CASSVGGRAPYEQYF
-	TRBV29-1	TRBJ2-5	-	TGCAGCGTTGAAGATATCTCTACTGAACTGGAGACCCAGTACTTC	CSVEDISTELETQYF
TRBD2	TRBV7-9	TRBJ2-1	-	TGTGCCAGCAGCCACAAGGGCGGGAGCTCCTACAATGAGCAGTTCTTC	CASSHKGGSSYNEQFF
TRBD2	TRBV6-1	TRBJ2-5	-	TGTGCCAGCAGTGGCGAGCCGGGACTAGCGGGAGAGACCCAGTACTTC	CASSGEPGLAGETQYF
-	TRBV6-8	TRBJ1-4	-	TGTGCCAGCCGGGGGAGAGAAAAACTGTTTTTT	CASRGREKLFF
-	TRBV12-5	TRBJ2-2	once	TGTGCTAGTGGTTTTAACACCGGGGAGCTGTTTTTT	CASGFNTGELFF
-	TRBV4-1	TRBJ2-7	-	TGCGCCAGCAGCCAAGATAGGGCTTACGAGCAGTACTTC	CASSQDRAYEQYF
-	TRBV30	TRBJ1-2	-	TGTGCCTGGAGTATGGGGGCCGGGCGATATGGCTACACCTTC	CAWSMGAGRYGYTF
-	TRBV29-1	TRBJ1-1	-	TGCAGCTCCGGGGGGGCGGCTGAAGCTTTCTTT	CSSGGAAEAFF
TRBD1	TRBV9	TRBJ1-2	-	TGTGCCAGCAGCGGAGCGGGACAGGGGTTAGAAGGCTACACCTTC	CASSGAGQGLEGYTF
-	TRBV25-1	TRBJ2-1	-	TGTGCCAGCAGCCCTGGGCTGAATGAGCAGTTCTTC	CASSPGLNEQFF
TRBD2	TRBV4-2	TRBJ2-1	-	TGTGCCAGCAGCCTACTAGCGGGAGGTCCAGGTGAGCAGTTCTTC	CASSLLAGGPGEQFF
TRBD2	TRBV29-1	TRBJ2-1	-	TGCAGCGTCACCGGGGTAGCGGGGGTGGGGTACAATGAGCAGTTCTTC	CSVTGVAGVGYNEQFF
TRBD2	TRBV29-1	TRBJ2-7	-	TGCAGTGTAGGGACTAGCGGGAGAAGAGGCACCTACGAGCAGTACTTC	CSVGTSGRRGTYEQYF
TRBD2	TRBV29-1	TRBJ2-1	-	TGCAGCGTTGGTGGGACTAGCGGGATTAGGTCCTACAATGAGCAGTTCTTC	CSVGGTSGIRSYNEQFF
-	TRBV7-2	TRBJ2-7	-	TGTGCCAGCAGCTTAGTTGAGGGGTACGAGCAGTACTTC	CASSLVEGYEQYF
TRBD1	TRBV30	TRBJ1-5	-	TGTGCCTGGATTGGGGGACAGGTAGATCAGCCCCAGCATTTT	CAWIGGQVDQPQHF
TRBD1	TRBV6-6	TRBJ1-4	-	TGTGCCAGCAGTTACTCGGACAGGGATAATGAAAAACTGTTTTTT	CASSYSDRDNEKLFF
-	TRBV27	TRBJ2-7	-	TGTGCCAGCAGTTTATCCGAGTTTAGCACCTACGAGCAGTACTTC	CASSLSEFSTYEQYF
TRBD1	TRBV7-6	TRBJ2-7	-	TGTGCCAGCAGCTTAAACAGGGGGAGCTCCTACGAGCAGTACTTC	CASSLNRGSSYEQYF
TRBD2	TRBV7-7	TRBJ2-5	-	TGTGCTAGCAGCTTAGCGGGGCTGGACGAGACCCAGTACTTC	CASSLAGLDETQYF
-	TRBV2	TRBJ2-7	-	TGTGCCAGCAGTGGCAGGGCCTCCTACGAGCAGTACTTC	CASSGRASYEQYF
-	TRBV9	TRBJ2-3	-	TGTGCCAGCAGCGGGGACGGAAGCACAGATACGCAGTATTTT	CASSGDGSTDTQYF
-	TRBV6-1	TRBJ1-1	-	TGTGCCAGCATCTCAGGGACACACACTGAAGCTTTCTTT	CASISGTHTEAFF
TRBD1	TRBV27	TRBJ2-7	-	TGTGCCAGCAGCCAACTGCCGAAACAGGGGGCTGATGAGCAGTACTTC	CASSQLPKQGADEQYF
-	TRBV7-7	TRBJ2-6	-	TGTGCTAGCAGCCAAACGTACACGCAGGGAACTGGGGCCAACGTCCTGACTTTC	CASSQTYTQGTGANVLTF
-	TRBV13	TRBJ1-3	-	TGTGCCAGCAGCTTAGGGGACCCAAGCTCTGGAAACACCATATATTTT	CASSLGDPSSGNTIYF
-	TRBV27	TRBJ2-1	-	TGTGCCAGCAGTTTTTTCCTCTACAATGAGCAGTTCTTC	CASSFFLYNEQFF
-	TRBV27	TRBJ1-3	-	TGTGCCAGCAGTTTAGTTAGGGACACCGCCTGGGGTAACACCATATATTTT	CASSLVRDTAWGNTIYF
TRBD1	TRBV4-2	TRBJ2-7	-	TGTGCCAGCAGCCAATTCAGTACTGACAGGGGATCCTACGAGCAGTACTTC	CASSQFSTDRGSYEQYF
-	TRBV6-1	TRBJ2-7	-	TGTGCCAGCAGTGAAGCTGACAGGTCGGGCTACGAGCAGTACTTC	CASSEADRSGYEQYF
-	TRBV5-6	TRBJ2-7	-	TGTGCCAGCAGCTTAATCGGGGAGACCTACGAGCAGTACTTC	CASSLIGETYEQYF
-	TRBV6-1	TRBJ2-5	-	TGTGCCAGCAGTGAGGCCTTCTTGGCGGGCACACAAGAGACCCAGTACTTC	CASSEAFLAGTQETQYF
-	TRBV7-2	TRBJ2-1	-	TGTGCCAGCAGCTTAGAGCGAGACAATGAGCAGTTCTTC	CASSLERDNEQFF
-	TRBV5-5	TRBJ2-5	-	TGTGCCAGCAGCCCAGCCCTACTCCAAGAGACCCAGTACTTC	CASSPALLQETQYF
TRBD2	TRBV7-9	TRBJ2-1	-	TGTGCCAGCAGCTCATCGCTAGTAGGGAGGGGCAATGAGCAGTTCTTC	CASSSSLVGRGNEQFF
TRBD1	TRBV28	TRBJ2-7	-	TGTGCCAGCAGTCCCGGGACAGGACCCTACGAGCAGTACTTC	CASSPGTGPYEQYF
-	TRBV6-5	TRBJ2-7	-	TGTGCCAGCAGCCTCTGGGAAGGGAACTCCTACGAGCAGTACTTC	CASSLWEGNSYEQYF
-	TRBV13	TRBJ2-3	-	TGTGCCAGCAGCTTAGGAGGGACTTTGGATACGCAGTATTTT	CASSLGGTLDTQYF
-	TRBV28	TRBJ1-5	-	TGTGCCAGCAGTTTTGGGGGCTATAGCAATCAGCCCCAGCATTTT	CASSFGGYSNQPQHF
-	TRBV18	TRBJ1-5	-	TGTGCCAGCTCCGACAAGCCCTATAGCAATCAGCCCCAGCATTTT	CASSDKPYSNQPQHF
-	TRBV7-6	TRBJ2-2	-	TGTGCCAGCAGCTTAGCAGGGATCCCGAACACCGGGGAGCTGTTTTTT	CASSLAGIPNTGELFF
-	TRBV6-5	TRBJ2-7	-	TGTGCCAGCAGTTACTCGAAAGGGATCGAGCAGTACTTC	CASSYSKGIEQYF